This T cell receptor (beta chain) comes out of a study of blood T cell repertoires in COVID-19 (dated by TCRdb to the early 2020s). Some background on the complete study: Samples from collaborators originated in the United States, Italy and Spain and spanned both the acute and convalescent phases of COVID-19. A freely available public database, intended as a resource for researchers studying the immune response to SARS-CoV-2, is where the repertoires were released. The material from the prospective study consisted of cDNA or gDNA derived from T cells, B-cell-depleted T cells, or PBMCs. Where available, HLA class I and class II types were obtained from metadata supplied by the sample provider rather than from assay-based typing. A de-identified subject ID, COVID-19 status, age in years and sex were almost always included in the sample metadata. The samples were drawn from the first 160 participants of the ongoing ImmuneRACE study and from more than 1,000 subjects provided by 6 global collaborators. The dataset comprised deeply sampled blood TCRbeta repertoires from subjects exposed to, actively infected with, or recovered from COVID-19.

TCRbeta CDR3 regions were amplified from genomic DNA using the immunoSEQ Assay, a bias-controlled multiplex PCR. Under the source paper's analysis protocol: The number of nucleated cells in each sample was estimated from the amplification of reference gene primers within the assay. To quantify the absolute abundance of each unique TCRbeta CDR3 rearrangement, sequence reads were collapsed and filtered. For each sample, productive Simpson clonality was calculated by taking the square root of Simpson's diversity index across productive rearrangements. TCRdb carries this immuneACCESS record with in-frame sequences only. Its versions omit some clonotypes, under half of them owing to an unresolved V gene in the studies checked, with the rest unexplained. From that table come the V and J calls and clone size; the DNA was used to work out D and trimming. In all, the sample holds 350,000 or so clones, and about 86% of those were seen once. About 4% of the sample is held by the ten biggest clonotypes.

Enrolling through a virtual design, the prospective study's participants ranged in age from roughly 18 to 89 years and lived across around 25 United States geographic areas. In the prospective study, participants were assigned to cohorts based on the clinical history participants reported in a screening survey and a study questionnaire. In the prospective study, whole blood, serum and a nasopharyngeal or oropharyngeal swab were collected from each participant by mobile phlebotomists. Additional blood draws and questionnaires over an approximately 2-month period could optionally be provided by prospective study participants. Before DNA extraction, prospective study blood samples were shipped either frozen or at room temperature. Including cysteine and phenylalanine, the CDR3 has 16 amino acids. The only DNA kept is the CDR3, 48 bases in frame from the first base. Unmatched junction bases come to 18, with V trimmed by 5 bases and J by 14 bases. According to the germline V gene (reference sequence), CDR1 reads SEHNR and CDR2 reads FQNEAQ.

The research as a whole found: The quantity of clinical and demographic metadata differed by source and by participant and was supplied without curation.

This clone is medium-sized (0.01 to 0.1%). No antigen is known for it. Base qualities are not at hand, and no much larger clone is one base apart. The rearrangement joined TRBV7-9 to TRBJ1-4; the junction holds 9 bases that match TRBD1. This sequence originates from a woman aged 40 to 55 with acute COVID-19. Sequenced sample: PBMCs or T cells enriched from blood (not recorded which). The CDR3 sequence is CASSLTPRGDRVRLFF. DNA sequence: TGTGCCAGCAGCCTAACCCCTCGGGGGGACAGGGTTAGGCTGTTTTTT.